This TCR beta chain was identified during a study of blood T cell repertoires in COVID-19. Participants were aged about 18 to 90 years, lived in roughly 23 US areas, and enrolled virtually. Participant-given clinical history determined each cohort assignment. Per the authors' pipeline: Nucleated cell counts were estimated from reference gene primer amplification. TCRdb's copy holds only in-frame clones and misses some; the assay was immunoSEQ multiplex PCR. The V and J calls and the clone size are those of that table, but D and trimming were determined from the DNA. The data show 220,000 or so clones, approximately 83% seen once. The CDR3 loop spans 16 amino acids. Germline CDR1 reads LGHDT; CDR2 reads YNNKEL (reference sequence). J gave up 5 bases and V 1 base, and 9 bases lay outside the gene matches.

The chain has TRBV3-1 (or the pseudogene TRBV3-2) and TRBJ1-2, with 8 bases identical to TRBD1. The sequence was collected from a woman aged 55-69 years who had recovered from COVID-19. Sequenced material: PBMCs or T cells enriched from blood (not recorded which). The DNA for the CDR3 is TGTGCCAGCAGCCAAGGAGGGACAGGTTTTCCATATGGCTACACCTTC. This gives the protein CASSQGGTGFPYGYTF.